These T cell receptor beta chains were read from a single sample in a study of molecular identifiers for immune sequencing clone quantification. MiXCR was run by TCRdb on the PCR reads, yielding one entry per CDR3 protein. The sample carries around 470,000 distinct CDR3 sequences, around a fifth recorded once. What was sequenced was naive CD8+ T cells from blood, with Jurkat cell RNA spiked in. Every receptor here comes from a human donor in good health. Some libraries in this study had Jurkat cell RNA spiked in. The CDR3 runs from the conserved cysteine through the conserved F or W. The D gene is left open where the match is weak. Expanded clones are given a class, and other clones once, few, many or no size at all.

CASSLGLAGFTDTQYF | TGTGCCAGCAGCTTAGGGCTAGCGGGCTTCACAGATACGCAGTATTTT | TRBV13 | TRBD2 | 16 | few | TRBJ2-3
CASSYSRDRGEETQYF | TGTGCCAGCAGTTACTCCCGGGACAGGGGTGAAGAGACCCAGTACTTC | TRBV6-2/TRBV6-3 | TRBD1 | 16 | few | TRBJ2-5
CASSPDPPQTGLGEKLFF | TGTGCCAGCAGCCCTGACCCACCTCAGACAGGTTTGGGCGAAAAACTGTTTTTT | TRBV6-5 | - | 18 | many | TRBJ1-4
CASTRTSGNLYEQYF | TGTGCCAGCACCAGGACTAGCGGAAACCTCTACGAGCAGTACTTC | TRBV27 | TRBD2 | 15 | few | TRBJ2-7
CASSLSAGGFTYEQYF | TGTGCCAGCAGCTTATCGGCAGGGGGCTTCACGTACGAGCAGTACTTC | TRBV7-6 | TRBD1 | 16 | - | TRBJ2-7
CASSPFSGSYEQYF | TGTGCCAGCAGCCCTTTTAGCGGGAGCTACGAGCAGTACTTC | TRBV13 | TRBD2 | 14 | - | TRBJ2-7
CASSQGTGVGTDTQYF | TGCGCCAGCAGCCAAGGGACAGGGGTGGGCACAGATACGCAGTATTTT | TRBV4-3 | TRBD1 | 16 | few | TRBJ2-3
CASSVAPTDTQYF | TGTGCCAGCAGCGTAGCACCTACAGATACGCAGTATTTT | TRBV9 | - | 13 | many | TRBJ2-3
CASGLIFRTRELSGTQYF | TGTGCCAGCGGTTTAATCTTCCGGACTCGCGAGCTTAGCGGTACGCAGTATTTT | TRBV27 | - | 18 | - | TRBJ2-3
CATNSGQDRGELFF | TGTGCCACCAACTCGGGGCAGGACCGCGGGGAGCTGTTTTTT | TRBV2 | - | 14 | few | TRBJ2-2
CASSWTVGSEQYF | TGTGCCAGCAGTTGGACGGTTGGGTCCGAGCAGTACTTC | TRBV27 | - | 13 | - | TRBJ2-7
CASSPAVPWTNYGYTF | TGTGCCAGCAGCCCGGCAGTTCCGTGGACGAACTATGGCTACACCTTC | TRBV2 | - | 16 | few | TRBJ1-2
CASSSPGTDTQYF | TGTGCCAGCAGCTCCCCTGGGACGGATACGCAGTATTTT | TRBV13 | - | 13 | few | TRBJ2-3
CASSPAPEGQAGELFF | TGTGCCAGCAGCCCCGCCCCCGAGGGCCAAGCCGGGGAGCTGTTTTTT | TRBV13 | - | 16 | few | TRBJ2-2
CSARDYPRGPNQETQYF | TGCAGTGCTAGAGATTACCCTCGGGGGCCCAACCAAGAGACCCAGTACTTC | TRBV20-1 | - | 17 | few | TRBJ2-5
CASSFTGAALQYF | TGTGCCAGCAGTTTTACGGGGGCGGCCCTACAGTATTTT | TRBV12-3/TRBV12-4 | - | 13 | - | TRBJ2-3
CAWGTDGATNEKLFF | TGTGCCTGGGGAACCGACGGTGCAACTAATGAAAAACTGTTTTTT | TRBV30 | - | 15 | - | TRBJ1-4
CASSSTGTGGVETQYF | TGTGCCAGCAGCTCGACCGGGACAGGGGGTGTAGAGACCCAGTACTTC | TRBV7-3 | TRBD1 | 16 | many | TRBJ2-5
CSASGTSGITDTQYF | TGCAGTGCTAGCGGGACTAGCGGAATCACAGATACGCAGTATTTT | TRBV20-1 | TRBD2 | 15 | few | TRBJ2-3
CASSDRLAGDADEQYF | TGTGCCAGCAGTGATCGACTAGCGGGGGATGCCGACGAGCAGTACTTC | TRBV27 | TRBD2 | 16 | many | TRBJ2-7
CASSSTSGRLGYEQYF | TGTGCCAGCAGCTCCACTAGCGGGAGGCTCGGCTACGAGCAGTACTTC | TRBV7-9 | TRBD2 | 16 | many | TRBJ2-7
CASSQTRGGGQDTGELFF | TGCGCCAGCAGCCAAACACGGGGGGGGGGGCAGGACACCGGGGAGCTGTTTTTT | TRBV4-1 | TRBD2 | 18 | - | TRBJ2-2
CASSLSGAEQYF | TGTGCCAGCAGCTTGAGCGGTGCCGAGCAGTACTTC | TRBV5-5 | - | 12 | many | TRBJ2-7
CASSQSRGVETQYF | TGCGCCAGCAGCCAGAGCAGGGGGGTGGAGACCCAGTACTTC | TRBV4-1 | - | 14 | many | TRBJ2-5
CASSQGSRVEETQYF | TGTGCCAGCAGCCAAGGTTCCAGGGTAGAAGAGACCCAGTACTTC | TRBV3-1 | - | 15 | few | TRBJ2-5
CASSYFFGGIQQETQYF | TGTGCCAGCAGTTACTTTTTCGGGGGGATCCAGCAAGAGACCCAGTACTTC | TRBV6-2/TRBV6-3 | TRBD2 | 17 | - | TRBJ2-5
CASSPTDREDDYTF | TGTGCCAGCAGCCCGACGGACAGGGAGGATGACTACACCTTC | TRBV7-9 | TRBD1 | 14 | few | TRBJ1-2
CASSSKRGTAGTSTNEKLFF | TGTGCCAGCAGCTCGAAGCGTGGGACAGCCGGAACGTCAACTAATGAAAAACTGTTTTTT | TRBV7-9 | TRBD1 | 20 | - | TRBJ1-4
CASSLGLEGFEQYF | TGTGCCAGCAGCTTGGGACTTGAGGGGTTCGAGCAGTACTTC | TRBV7-6 | - | 14 | many | TRBJ2-7
CASSETGTSSTDTQYF | TGTGCCAGCAGTGAGACAGGGACTTCTAGCACAGATACGCAGTATTTT | TRBV27 | - | 16 | few | TRBJ2-3
CASSYSSPDTQYF | TGTGCCAGCAGTTACTCTTCCCCAGATACGCAGTATTTT | TRBV6-6 | - | 13 | - | TRBJ2-3
CANSLGVGSYNEQFF | TGTGCCAACAGCTTAGGGGTAGGCTCCTACAATGAGCAGTTCTTC | TRBV7-3 | - | 15 | - | TRBJ2-1
CASSYFQGPYNEQFF | TGTGCCAGCAGTTACTTTCAGGGGCCCTACAATGAGCAGTTCTTC | TRBV6-2/TRBV6-3 | - | 15 | - | TRBJ2-1
CSAREVIPGLRDEQFF | TGCAGTGCTAGAGAGGTTATTCCGGGATTAAGGGATGAGCAGTTCTTC | TRBV20-1 | - | 16 | few | TRBJ2-1
CASSLVSCRGNRRCEAFF | TGTGCCAGCAGCTTAGTTTCATGCAGGGGCAATCGTAGGTGTGAAGCTTTCTTT | TRBV11-2 | - | 18 | few | TRBJ1-1
CASSRTSDNTGELFF | TGTGCCAGCAGCCGGACTAGCGATAACACCGGGGAGCTGTTTTTT | TRBV7-9 | TRBD2 | 15 | few | TRBJ2-2
CASTMTTPGLGEQYF | TGTGCCAGCACTATGACGACCCCGGGGTTGGGCGAGCAGTACTTC | TRBV27 | - | 15 | - | TRBJ2-7
CASSKRTGCNTDTQYF | TGTGCCAGCAGCAAGAGGACAGGGTGTAACACAGATACGCAGTATTTT | TRBV21-1 | - | 16 | - | TRBJ2-3
CASSYLGGSGNTIYF | TGTGCCAGCAGTTACTTAGGGGGGTCTGGAAACACCATATATTTT | TRBV6-5 | - | 15 | many | TRBJ1-3
CASSPFYTDNQPQHF | TGTGCCAGCAGTCCTTTCTACACAGACAATCAGCCCCAGCATTTT | TRBV27 | - | 15 | few | TRBJ1-5
CAWSGRDSYEQYF | TGTGCCTGGAGTGGCAGGGACTCCTACGAGCAGTACTTC | TRBV30 | - | 13 | many | TRBJ2-7
CASRSRDRVPYEQYF | TGTGCCAGCAGGTCCCGGGACAGGGTCCCCTACGAGCAGTACTTC | TRBV6-6 | TRBD1 | 15 | few | TRBJ2-7
CASSTGTSGSETQYF | TGTGCCAGCAGCACAGGGACTAGCGGGTCGGAGACCCAGTACTTC | TRBV7-8 | TRBD2 | 15 | many | TRBJ2-5
CASSFRGEPYEQYF | TGTGCCAGCAGCTTTAGAGGAGAACCTTACGAGCAGTACTTC | TRBV7-9 | - | 14 | many | TRBJ2-7
CASSLHGNQPQHF | TGTGCCAGCAGTCTGCATGGCAATCAGCCCCAGCATTTT | TRBV27 | - | 13 | many | TRBJ1-5
CAWTVGEKLFF | TGTGCCTGGACGGTTGGTGAAAAACTGTTTTTT | TRBV30 | - | 11 | - | TRBJ1-4